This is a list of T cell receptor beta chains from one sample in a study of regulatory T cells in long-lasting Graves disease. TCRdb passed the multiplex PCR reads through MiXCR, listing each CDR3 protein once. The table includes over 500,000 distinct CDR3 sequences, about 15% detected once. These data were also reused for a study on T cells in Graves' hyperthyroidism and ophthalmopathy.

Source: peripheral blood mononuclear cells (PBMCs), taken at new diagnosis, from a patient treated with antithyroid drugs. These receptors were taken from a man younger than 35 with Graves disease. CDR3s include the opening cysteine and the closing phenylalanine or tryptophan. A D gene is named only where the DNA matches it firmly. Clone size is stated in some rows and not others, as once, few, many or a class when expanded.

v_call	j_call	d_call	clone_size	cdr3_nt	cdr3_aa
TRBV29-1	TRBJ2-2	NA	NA	TGCAGCGTTGCCTGGGACACTTACACCGGGGAGCTGTTTTTT	CSVAWDTYTGELFF
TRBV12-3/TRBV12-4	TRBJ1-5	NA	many	TGTGCCAGCGGCCTCGATCAGCCCCAGCATTTT	CASGLDQPQHF
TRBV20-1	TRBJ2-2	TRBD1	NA	TGCAGTGCTCCATCCAAGGGACAGGGCACCGGGGAGCTGTTTTTT	CSAPSKGQGTGELFF
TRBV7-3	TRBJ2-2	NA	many	TGTGCCAGCAGCTCCCAGCCGGCGGGGATGGCCGGGGAGCTGTTTTTT	CASSSQPAGMAGELFF
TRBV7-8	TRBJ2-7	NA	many	TGTGCCAGCACCACCGACAGTCTCACCTACGAGCAGTACTTC	CASTTDSLTYEQYF
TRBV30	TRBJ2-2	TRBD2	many	TGTGCCGGGACTAGCGGGAAGGCGGTCACCGGGGAGCTGTTTTTT	CAGTSGKAVTGELFF
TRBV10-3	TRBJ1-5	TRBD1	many	TGTGCCATCAAAGGGACAGGGGGCAATCAGCCCCAGCATTTT	CAIKGTGGNQPQHF
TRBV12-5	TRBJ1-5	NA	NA	TGTGCTAGTGGGTTGGATATCAATCAGCCCCAGCATTTT	CASGLDINQPQHF
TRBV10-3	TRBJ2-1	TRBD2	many	TGTGCCACCGGAGCGGGAGTAGGTGGTAATGAGCAGTTCTTC	CATGAGVGGNEQFF
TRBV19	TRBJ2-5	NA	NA	TGTGCCAGTACAGACGGGACTTCTCGGGGGACCCAGTACTTC	CASTDGTSRGTQYF
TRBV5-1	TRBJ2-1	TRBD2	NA	TGCGCCAGCACGTTAATAGCGGGAGGGAACAATGAGCAGTTCTTC	CASTLIAGGNNEQFF
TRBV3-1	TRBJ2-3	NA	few	TGTGCCAGCAGCCAAGGGAACAGTCTAACGAACATCCAAAGCACAGATACGCAGTATTTT	CASSQGNSLTNIQSTDTQYF
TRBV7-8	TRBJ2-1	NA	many	TGTGCCAGCAGCTTAGCCCCGGGGGACAGCTCCTACAATGAGCAGTTCTTC	CASSLAPGDSSYNEQFF
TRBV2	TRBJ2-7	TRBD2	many	TGTGCCAGCAAGAGGACTAGCGGGAGTAGCTCCTACGAGCAGTACTTC	CASKRTSGSSSYEQYF
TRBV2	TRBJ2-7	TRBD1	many	TGTGCCGGGGGTACAGGGGGCGTCAACGAGCAGTACTTC	CAGGTGGVNEQYF
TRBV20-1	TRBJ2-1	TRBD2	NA	TGCAGTGCTCCCCTACTAGCGGGAGGCGATGAGCAGTTCTTC	CSAPLLAGGDEQFF
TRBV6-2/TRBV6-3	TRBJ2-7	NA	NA	TGTGCCAGCTGGGGGCAATCCTACGAGCAGTACTTC	CASWGQSYEQYF
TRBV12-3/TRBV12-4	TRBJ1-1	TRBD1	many	TGTGCCAGCAGGCCCGGGACAGTACCTACTGAAGCTTTCTTT	CASRPGTVPTEAFF
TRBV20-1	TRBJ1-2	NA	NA	TGCAGAGCAGATTGGACGGGTGATTTCTATGGCTACACCTTC	CRADWTGDFYGYTF
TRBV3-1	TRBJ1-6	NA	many	TGTGCCAGCAGCAACCGGGGTCTAAACCTCCACTTT	CASSNRGLNLHF
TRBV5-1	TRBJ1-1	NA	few	TGCGCCAGCAGAGGGGCTAGGAGCACTGAAGCTTTCTTT	CASRGARSTEAFF
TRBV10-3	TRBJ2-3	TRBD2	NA	TGTGCCATCGGTGACCCCGGGGCCCTTCTAGCGGGAGAGACCACAGATACGCAGTATTTT	CAIGDPGALLAGETTDTQYF
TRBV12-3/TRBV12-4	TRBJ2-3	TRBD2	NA	TGTGCCAGCAGTATTCGGACTAGCGGGAGGCTCACAGATACGCAGTATTTT	CASSIRTSGRLTDTQYF
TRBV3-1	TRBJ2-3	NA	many	TGTGCCAGCAGCTCTATTAGAGGGAGCGCAGATACGCAGTATTTT	CASSSIRGSADTQYF
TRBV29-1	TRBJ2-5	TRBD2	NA	TGCAGCGTTGAAGGGCTAGCGGGCGGAGAGACCCAGTACTTC	CSVEGLAGGETQYF
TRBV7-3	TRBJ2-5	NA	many	TGTGCCAGCAGCCCCTTTCAGGGATCGGAGACCCAGTACTTC	CASSPFQGSETQYF
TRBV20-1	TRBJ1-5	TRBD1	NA	TGCAGTGCTAGAAAACCAACAGGGGGCGGGGGGCCCCAGCATTTT	CSARKPTGGGGPQHF
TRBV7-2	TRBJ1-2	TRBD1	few	TGTGCCAGCAGCCCTCCCCGGGACAGATTTAACTATGGCTACACCTTC	CASSPPRDRFNYGYTF
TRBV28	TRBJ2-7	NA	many	TGTGCCAGCAGCCCAGGGTATGTGAACTACGAGCAGTACTTC	CASSPGYVNYEQYF
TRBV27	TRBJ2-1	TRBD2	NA	TGTGCCAGCAGTTTTTTCCTAGCGGGAGGAGGTAGAAATGAGCAGTTCTTC	CASSFFLAGGGRNEQFF
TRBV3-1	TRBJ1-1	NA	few	TGTGCCAGCAGCCAGTCTCGGACTGAAGCTTTCTTT	CASSQSRTEAFF
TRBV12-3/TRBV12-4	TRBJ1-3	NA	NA	TGTGCCTGGGGAACGACGGAGGCTTCTGGAAACACCATATATTTT	CAWGTTEASGNTIYF
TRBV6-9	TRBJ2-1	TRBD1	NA	TGTGCCAGCAGTTACTCGAAGGGGGCAAGCGATGAGCAGTTCTTC	CASSYSKGASDEQFF
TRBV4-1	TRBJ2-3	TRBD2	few	TGCGCCAGCAGCCGATTAGCGGGAGGGCCGGGCACAGATACGCAGTATTTT	CASSRLAGGPGTDTQYF
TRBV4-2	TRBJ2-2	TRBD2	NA	TGTGCCAGCGGGCCATTGAGGACTAGCGGGAGGTTGGGCACCGGGGAGCTGTTTTTT	CASGPLRTSGRLGTGELFF
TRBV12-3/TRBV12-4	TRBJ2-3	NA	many	TGTGCCAGCAGTTCCTACAGGGATTACACAGATACGCAGTATTTT	CASSSYRDYTDTQYF
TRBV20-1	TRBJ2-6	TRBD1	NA	TGCAGTGCTAGGCCCGGGACAGGGTTCTCTGGGGCCAACATCCTGACTTTC	CSARPGTGFSGANILTF
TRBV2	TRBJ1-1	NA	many	TGTGCCAGCAGTGTATCGACAGCTCTAGAAGCTTTCTTT	CASSVSTALEAFF
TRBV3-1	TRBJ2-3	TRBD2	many	TGTGCCAGCAGCCAACTAGCGGGTGGAGCAGAAACGCAGTATTTT	CASSQLAGGAETQYF
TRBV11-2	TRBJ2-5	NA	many	TGTGCCAGCAGCTTAGTAGTCCAGGGGCTCCAAGAGACCCAGTACTTC	CASSLVVQGLQETQYF
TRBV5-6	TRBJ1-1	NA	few	TGTGCCAGCAGCTGGACGATTAGGAACACTGAAGCTCTCTTT	CASSWTIRNTEALF
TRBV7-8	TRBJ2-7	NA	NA	TGTGCCACCACCCCTCACATAGGGGAGCAGTACTTC	CATTPHIGEQYF
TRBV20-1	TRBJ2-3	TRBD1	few	TGCAGTGCTAGAGATCGACAGGGTTTTAGCACAGATACGCAGTATTTT	CSARDRQGFSTDTQYF
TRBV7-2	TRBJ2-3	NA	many	TGTGCCAGCGGCCTTGGGGGCACAGATACGCAGTATTTT	CASGLGGTDTQYF
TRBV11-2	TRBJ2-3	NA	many	TGTGCCAGCAGCCCACCGTCCCGGGATACGCAGTATTTT	CASSPPSRDTQYF
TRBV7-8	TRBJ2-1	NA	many	TGTGCCAGCAGCTTAGCGCGGGATGAGCAGTTCTTC	CASSLARDEQFF
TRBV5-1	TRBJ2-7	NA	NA	TGCGCCAGCAGCGCAACCGGGACACCCTCATACGAGCAGTACTTC	CASSATGTPSYEQYF
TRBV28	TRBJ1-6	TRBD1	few	TGTGCCAGCAGTTTAGCCGGGACAGGGGTTTCACCCCTCCACTTT	CASSLAGTGVSPLHF
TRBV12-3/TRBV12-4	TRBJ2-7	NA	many	TGTGCCAGCAGCTCTAAGCTTGGCAGCGGAAGCTCCTACGAGCAGTACTTC	CASSSKLGSGSSYEQYF
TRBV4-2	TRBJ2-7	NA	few	TGTGCCAGCAGCCAAGCTCCAAGGTCCGGGACCTACGAGCAGTACTTC	CASSQAPRSGTYEQYF
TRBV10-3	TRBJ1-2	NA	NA	TGTGCCATCAGTGAGAGTAGGACAGAGTATGGCTACACCTTC	CAISESRTEYGYTF
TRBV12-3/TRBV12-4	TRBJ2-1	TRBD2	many	TGTGCCAGCGGGACTACTTACAATGAGCAGTTCTTC	CASGTTYNEQFF
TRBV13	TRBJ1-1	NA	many	TGTGCCAGCAGCTTAGGGGCCGCTCGGGGTTCTGAAGCTTTCTTT	CASSLGAARGSEAFF
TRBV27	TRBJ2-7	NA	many	TGTGCCAGCAGTTTTGGGAAGGGGAAGACCTACGAGCAGTACTTC	CASSFGKGKTYEQYF